What follows describes a single T cell receptor (beta chain). Its antigen is unknown. There were TCR beta CDR3 regions amplified from RNA transcripts. Researchers ran a first-round RT-PCR on the TCR CDR3 using the HTBI primer set. TCRdb passed the multiplex PCR reads through MiXCR, listing each CDR3 protein once. The sample lists approximately 420,000 distinct CDR3 sequences, roughly an eighth occurring once. This entry belongs to a study of T cells in Graves' hyperthyroidism and ophthalmopathy. Study observations and caveats: Peripheral blood also featured most of the thyroid clonotypes expanded above 0.001.

The CDR3 is 14 amino acids. Per the germline V gene, CDR1 is MNHEY and CDR2 is SMNVEV (reference sequence). V lost 7 bases and J lost 6; bases outside the gene matches: 5. The sample comprised blood. This chain links TRBV27 with TRBJ2-3, with TRBD2 matching 12 bases. The TCR was taken from a woman younger than 35 with Graves' hyperthyroidism. Written as DNA, the CDR3 is TGTGCCAGCAAACTGCTAGCGGGAGGGGATACGCAGTATTTT. Translation gives CASKLLAGGDTQYF.